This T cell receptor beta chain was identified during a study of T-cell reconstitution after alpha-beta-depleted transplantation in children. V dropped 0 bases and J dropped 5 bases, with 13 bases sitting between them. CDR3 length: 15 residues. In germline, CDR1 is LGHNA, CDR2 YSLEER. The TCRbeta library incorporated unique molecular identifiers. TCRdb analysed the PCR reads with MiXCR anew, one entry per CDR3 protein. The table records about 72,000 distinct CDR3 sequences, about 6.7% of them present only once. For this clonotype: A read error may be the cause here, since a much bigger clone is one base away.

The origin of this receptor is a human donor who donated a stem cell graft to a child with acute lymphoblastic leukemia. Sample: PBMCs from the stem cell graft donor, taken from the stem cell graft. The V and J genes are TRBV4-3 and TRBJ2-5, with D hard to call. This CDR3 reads CASSQEVNSGETQYF. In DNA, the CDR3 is TGCGCCAGCAGCCAAGAAGTCAATTCTGGGGAGACCCAGTACTTC.